The clone carrying this T cell receptor (beta chain) was seen ten or more times. The sample is drawn from a study of T-cell reconstitution after alpha-beta-depleted transplantation in children. The TCRbeta library was prepared with unique molecular identifiers. TCRdb re-called the PCR reads through MiXCR, storing one row per CDR3 protein. The sample lists some 250,000 distinct CDR3 sequences, around 13% occurring once. CDR3 size: 15 residues. V lost 2 bases to trimming and J lost 4 bases, with 13 bases between them. Germline loops: CDR1 SGHKS, CDR2 YYEKEE (reference sequence). The sequencing here drew on PBMCs from the stem cell graft donor, taken from the stem cell graft. This rearrangement joins TRBV5-5 to TRBJ2-1; D not certain. This clonotype originated in a human donor who donated a stem cell graft to a child with acute lymphoblastic leukemia. The DNA for the CDR3 is TGTGCCAGCAGCTTTAGCCGACTGGGATACAATGAGCAGTTCTTC. It encodes CASSFSRLGYNEQFF.